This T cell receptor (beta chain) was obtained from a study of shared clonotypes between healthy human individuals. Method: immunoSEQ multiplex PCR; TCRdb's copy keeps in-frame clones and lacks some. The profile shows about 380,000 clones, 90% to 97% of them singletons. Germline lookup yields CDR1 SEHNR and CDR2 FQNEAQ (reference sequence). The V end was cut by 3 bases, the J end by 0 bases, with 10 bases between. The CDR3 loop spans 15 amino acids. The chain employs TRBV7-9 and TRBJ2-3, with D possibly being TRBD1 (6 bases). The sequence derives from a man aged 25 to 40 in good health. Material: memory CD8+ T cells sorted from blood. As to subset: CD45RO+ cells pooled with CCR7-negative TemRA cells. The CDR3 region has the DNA TGTGCCAGCAGCTTCCAGGGGCGCAGCACAGATACGCAGTATTTT. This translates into CASSFQGRSTDTQYF. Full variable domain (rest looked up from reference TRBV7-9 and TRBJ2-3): DTGVSQNPRHKITKRGQNVTFRCDPISEHNRLYWYRQTLGQGPEFLTYFQNEAQLEKSRLLSDRFSAERPKGSFSTLEIQRTEQGDSAMYLCASSFQGRSTDTQYFGPGTRLTVL.